Shown below are 10 T cell receptor beta chains from a single sample sequenced in a study of shared clonotypes between healthy human individuals. Sequenced by immunoSEQ multiplex PCR; TCRdb stores in-frame clones only, minus some. This sample has about 480,000 clones, with about 75% found just once. The sequencing input was PBMCs. The receptors here all came from a woman in her thirties or forties in good health. Some clones in this sample may be carry-over from other donors' samples.

The V and J genes are TRBV5-1 and TRBJ2-7, with D maybe TRBD2 (6 bases). CDR3 length: 16 amino acids. The germline V gene encodes CDR1 SGHRS and CDR2 YFSETQ. Trimming removed 1 base from V and 2 bases from J, with 16 bases in between. For the CDR3, the DNA is TGCGCCAGCAGCTTGACACCGGGACTGGAGGCCTACGAGCAGTACTTC. Translating gives CASSLTPGLEAYEQYF.

The V gene is TRBV18, the J gene TRBJ1-2, with D unclear. CDR1 is KGHSH and CDR2 is LQKENI in the germline V gene. The CDR3 has 15 amino acids. The V and J ends lost 2 bases and 5 bases respectively, with 15 bases between them. CDR3 residues: CASSPAGGGVYGYTF. In DNA, the CDR3 is TGTGCCAGCTCACCAGCAGGTGGCGGGGTGTATGGCTACACCTTC.

V gene TRBV7-9 combines with J gene TRBJ2-7; TRBD1 matches 9 bases. V shed 4 bases and J 4 bases; nucleotides not matched to a gene: 5. The CDR3 is made up of 14 amino acids. From germline, CDR1 is SEHNR and CDR2 FQNEAQ (reference sequence). CDR3 in amino acids: CASSSGTGRYEQYF. The CDR3 coding sequence is TGTGCCAGCAGCTCCGGGACAGGGAGGTACGAGCAGTACTTC.

The rearrangement links TRBV11-2 to TRBJ2-5; D is undetermined. V was pared by 2 bases and J by 5 bases, with 9 bases between. The CDR3 covers 13 residues. Germline lookup yields CDR1 SGHAT and CDR2 FQNNGV. DNA of the CDR3: TGTGCCAGCAGCTTAAGGCCTGGTGAGACCCAGTACTTC. This codes for CASSLRPGETQYF.

The chain joins TRBV28 to TRBJ1-2; a possible D gene is TRBD1 (5 bases). The V gene's germline CDR1 is MDHEN and CDR2 SYDVKM. This CDR3 comprises 14 residues. V lost 5 bases, J lost 8 bases, and 18 bases lay in between. The chain's CDR3 is CASSERDFRGGYTF. CDR3 bases: TGTGCCAGCAGTGAGCGGGACTTCCGGGGGGGCTACACCTTC.

This clone was observed a single time. The chain uses TRBV19 and TRBJ2-1; D is unresolved. Trimming took off 3 bases at V and 3 bases at J, with 9 bases between the two ends. The CDR3 is 14 amino acids. Germline lookup yields CDR1 LNHDA and CDR2 SQIVND (reference sequence). DNA for the CDR3: TGTGCCAGTAGTATCGCGGCAGGCTACAATGAGCAGTTCTTC. Protein product: CASSIAAGYNEQFF.

The CDR3 loop is CTSSPRLGDSYEQYF. Here the CDR3 DNA reads TGCACCAGCAGCCCCAGACTAGGCGACTCCTACGAGCAGTACTTC. The chain combines TRBV1 with TRBJ2-7; the D segment call TRBD2 is taken from the table without a DNA check. TRBV1 is a pseudogene segment. The CDR3 has 15 amino acids.

This chain connects TRBV9 to TRBJ2-1; TRBD1 agrees at 9 bases. This CDR3 has 16 amino acids. V lost 4 bases to trimming and J lost 3 bases; unmatched junction nucleotides: 8. Per the germline V gene, CDR1 is SGDLS and CDR2 is YYNGEE. The CDR3 loop is CASSPEGTGNYNEQFF. The CDR3 DNA reads as TGTGCCAGCAGCCCAGAGGGGACAGGGAACTACAATGAGCAGTTCTTC.

V gene TRBV7-2 combines with J gene TRBJ1-1; D ambiguous. The ends were cut back, 2 bases at V and 4 bases at J, with 5 bases in the middle. This CDR3 region has 12 residues. Germline-derived CDR1 and CDR2 are SGHTA and FQGNSA. Written as DNA, the CDR3 is TGTGCCAGCAGCTTACGGATCACTGAAGCTTTCTTT. It yields the protein CASSLRITEAFF.

This clone has at least ten counts. The chain links TRBV25-1 to TRBJ2-7; D is perhaps TRBD1 (6 bases). V lost 2 bases and J lost 2, with 19 bases in between. This CDR3 contains 17 residues. The germline gives CDR1 MGHDK, CDR2 SYGVNS. Written as DNA, the CDR3 is TGTGCCAGCAGTGAAACAGGGACCATCCGAGGCGCCTACGAGCAGTACTTC. Translation: CASSETGTIRGAYEQYF.